Sequencing of this T cell receptor (beta chain) was carried out in a study of T cells in Graves' hyperthyroidism and ophthalmopathy. It was RNA transcripts that yielded the amplified TCR beta CDR3 regions. HTBI primers drove first-round RT-PCR of the TCR CDR3. Via MiXCR, TCRdb re-called the multiplex PCR reads, giving one row per CDR3 protein. The table shows 250,000 to 350,000 distinct CDR3 sequences, with approximately 17% occurring only once. This clonotype was seen at least ten times. This CDR3 is 16 amino acids long. The germline CDR1 and CDR2 sequences are SGHNT and YENEEA. The J segment lost 7 bases and the V segment lost 5 bases, leaving 8 bases of the junction unmatched.

The receptor was isolated from a woman in her sixties or seventies with Graves' ophthalmopathy. Sequencing input: blood. The chain uses TRBV11-3 and TRBJ2-1; TRBD2 matches at 13 bases. CDR3 in amino acids: CASSQDTSGRGNEQFF. For the CDR3, the DNA is TGTGCCAGCAGCCAGGATACTAGCGGGAGGGGGAATGAGCAGTTCTTC.